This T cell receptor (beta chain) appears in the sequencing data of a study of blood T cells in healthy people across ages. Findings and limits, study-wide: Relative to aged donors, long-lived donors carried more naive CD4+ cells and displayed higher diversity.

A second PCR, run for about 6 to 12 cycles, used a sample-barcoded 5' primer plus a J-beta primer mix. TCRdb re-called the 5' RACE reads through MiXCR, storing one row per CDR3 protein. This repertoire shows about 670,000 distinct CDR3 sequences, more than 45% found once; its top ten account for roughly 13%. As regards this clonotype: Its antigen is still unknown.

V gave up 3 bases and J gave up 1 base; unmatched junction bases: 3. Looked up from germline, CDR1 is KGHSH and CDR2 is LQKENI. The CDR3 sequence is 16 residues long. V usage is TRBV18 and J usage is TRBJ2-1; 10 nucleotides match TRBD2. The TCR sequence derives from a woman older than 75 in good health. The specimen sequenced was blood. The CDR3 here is CASSPTSGFSYNEQFF. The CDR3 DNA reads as TGTGCCAGCTCACCGACTAGCGGGTTTTCCTACAATGAGCAGTTCTTC.